A selection of T cell receptor beta chains follows, all from one sample in a study of blood T cell repertoires in COVID-19. Assay: immunoSEQ multiplex PCR; the TCRdb copy retains only in-frame clones and omits some. This table holds more than 150,000 clones, about four fifths found once. Sequences were obtained from peripheral blood. These receptors were collected from a woman aged 80 or over with COVID-19, enrolled during active disease. Both conserved end residues are part of each CDR3. Each record gives: V gene, clone size, D gene, J gene, CDR3 protein. A D gene is named only where the DNA matches it firmly. A row's size may be missing; if present it is once, few, many or a size class.

V: TRBV5-1
size: once
D: TRBD2
J: TRBJ2-5
CDR3: CASSLSGGREVHHF

V: TRBV15
size: -
D: -
J: TRBJ1-4
CDR3: CATSRDLAEEKLFF

V: TRBV5-1
size: -
D: TRBD1
J: TRBJ2-7
CDR3: CASSRTGAYGEQYF

V: TRBV11-3
size: -
D: -
J: TRBJ2-1
CDR3: CASSLGSGALSYNEQFF

V: TRBV18
size: -
D: TRBD2
J: TRBJ2-1
CDR3: CASSPRAGGYNEQFF

V: TRBV4-1
size: -
D: -
J: TRBJ2-1
CDR3: CASSQSQRNEQFF

V: TRBV7-2
size: -
D: -
J: TRBJ2-7
CDR3: CASSFAVSSYEQYF

V: TRBV6-2/TRBV6-3
size: -
D: -
J: TRBJ1-5
CDR3: CASSYVPIPNQPQHF

V: TRBV19
size: -
D: TRBD2
J: TRBJ2-1
CDR3: CASSGRLAGNEQFF

V: TRBV5-1
size: once
D: -
J: TRBJ1-4
CDR3: CASSPQEGINEKLFF

V: TRBV7-8
size: -
D: -
J: TRBJ2-1
CDR3: CASSFGLAREQFF

V: TRBV10-3
size: -
D: -
J: TRBJ2-7
CDR3: CATRLNHSYEQYF

V: TRBV30
size: -
D: -
J: TRBJ1-3
CDR3: CAWDSNSGNTIYF

V: TRBV18
size: -
D: -
J: TRBJ1-4
CDR3: CASSPDQGSGEKLFF

V: TRBV27
size: once
D: TRBD1
J: TRBJ2-7
CDR3: CASSFSWGDRVSYEQYF

V: TRBV5-8
size: -
D: -
J: TRBJ2-5
CDR3: CASSLLGVETQYF

V: TRBV3-1/TRBV3-2
size: -
D: TRBD1
J: TRBJ1-1
CDR3: CASRRQGASEAFF

V: TRBV10-3
size: -
D: TRBD2
J: TRBJ2-1
CDR3: CAISRSGGASYNEQFF

V: TRBV7-9
size: -
D: -
J: TRBJ1-2
CDR3: CASNAGEGGYTF

V: TRBV5-1
size: -
D: TRBD1
J: TRBJ1-6
CDR3: CASSLGSTGWSPLHF

V: TRBV12-3/TRBV12-4
size: -
D: -
J: TRBJ1-5
CDR3: CASTSGNQPQHF

V: TRBV9
size: once
D: -
J: TRBJ1-2
CDR3: CASSVSGGGSPYGYTF

V: TRBV12-5
size: -
D: -
J: TRBJ1-1
CDR3: CASGQPPGVGGVNTEAFF